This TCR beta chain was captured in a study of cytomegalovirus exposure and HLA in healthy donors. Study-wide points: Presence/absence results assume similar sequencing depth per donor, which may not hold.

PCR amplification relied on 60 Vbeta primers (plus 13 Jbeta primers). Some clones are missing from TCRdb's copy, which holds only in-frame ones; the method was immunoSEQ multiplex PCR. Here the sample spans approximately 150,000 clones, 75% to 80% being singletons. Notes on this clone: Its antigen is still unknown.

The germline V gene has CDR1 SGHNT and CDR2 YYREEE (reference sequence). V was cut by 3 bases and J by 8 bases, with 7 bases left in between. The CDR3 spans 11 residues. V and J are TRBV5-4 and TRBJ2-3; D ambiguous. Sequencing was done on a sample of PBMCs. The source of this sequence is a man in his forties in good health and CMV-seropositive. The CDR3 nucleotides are TGTGCCAGCAGCTCAGTAACTACGCAGTATTTT. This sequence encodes CASSSVTTQYF.